The rows below give T cell receptor beta chains drawn from one sample of a study of blood T cell repertoires in COVID-19. Measured with immunoSEQ multiplex PCR; TCRdb has only the in-frame clones, and not every one. The sample carries about 310,000 clones, around 90% recorded once. The material sequenced was peripheral blood. These TCRs come from a man between 18 and 29 years old with active or convalescent COVID-19. Both conserved end residues are part of each CDR3. The D gene is left open where the match is weak. For some rows the clone size is stated as once, few or many, or as a class when expanded; others skip it.

d_call: TRBD2; j_call: TRBJ2-1; clone_size: -; v_call: TRBV27; cdr3_nt: TGTGCCAGCAGCTTCAGCGGGAGCTCCTACAATGAGCAGTTCTTC; cdr3_aa: CASSFSGSSYNEQFF
d_call: TRBD1; j_call: TRBJ1-1; clone_size: -; v_call: TRBV7-2; cdr3_nt: TGTGCCAGCAGCTTCATCAGGGGGCAAAGCATGAACACTGAAGCTTTCTTT; cdr3_aa: CASSFIRGQSMNTEAFF
d_call: -; j_call: TRBJ2-3; clone_size: -; v_call: TRBV4-2; cdr3_nt: TGTGCCAGCAGCCGGGTAGGAGCAGATCCTTTAACTAGCAGAGATACGCAGTATTTT; cdr3_aa: CASSRVGADPLTSRDTQYF
d_call: TRBD1; j_call: TRBJ2-5; clone_size: -; v_call: TRBV28; cdr3_nt: TGTGCCAGCAGTAGACAGGGGGGTTATAGAGAGACCCAGTACTTC; cdr3_aa: CASSRQGGYRETQYF
d_call: -; j_call: TRBJ1-5; clone_size: -; v_call: TRBV7-9; cdr3_nt: TGTGCCAGCAGCTTAGCCCGGCAGCCCCAGCATTTT; cdr3_aa: CASSLARQPQHF
d_call: -; j_call: TRBJ1-1; clone_size: once; v_call: TRBV27; cdr3_nt: TGTGCCAGCAGCGACTTGATGAGGAACACTGAAGCTTTCTTT; cdr3_aa: CASSDLMRNTEAFF
d_call: TRBD1; j_call: TRBJ2-1; clone_size: -; v_call: TRBV28; cdr3_nt: TGTGCCAGCAGTTCCACAGGGGGCTATGGGAATGAGCAGTTCTTC; cdr3_aa: CASSSTGGYGNEQFF
d_call: -; j_call: TRBJ2-5; clone_size: -; v_call: TRBV11-2; cdr3_nt: TGTGCCAGCAGCCTTGAGGGAGGTTTGGAGACCCAGTACTTC; cdr3_aa: CASSLEGGLETQYF
d_call: TRBD1; j_call: TRBJ1-4; clone_size: -; v_call: TRBV4-3; cdr3_nt: TGCGCCAGCAGCCAAGTAGACAGGGATAATGAAAAACTGTTTTTT; cdr3_aa: CASSQVDRDNEKLFF
d_call: TRBD2; j_call: TRBJ2-7; clone_size: few; v_call: TRBV28; cdr3_nt: TGTGCCAGCAGGGGGACTAGCGGGAGCACTAACGAGCAGTACTTC; cdr3_aa: CASRGTSGSTNEQYF
d_call: TRBD1; j_call: TRBJ1-1; clone_size: -; v_call: TRBV5-1; cdr3_nt: TGCGCCAGCAGCTCCCAGGACAGGGCAAACACTGAAGCTTTCTTT; cdr3_aa: CASSSQDRANTEAFF
d_call: TRBD1; j_call: TRBJ2-6; clone_size: -; v_call: TRBV5-4; cdr3_nt: TGTGCCAGCAGGGACAGGCCCTCTGGGGCCAACGTCCTGACTTTC; cdr3_aa: CASRDRPSGANVLTF
d_call: TRBD1; j_call: TRBJ1-1; clone_size: -; v_call: TRBV18; cdr3_nt: TGTGCCAGCTCCCAAGGACAGGAGGGGGTCGCTTTCTTT; cdr3_aa: CASSQGQEGVAFF
d_call: -; j_call: TRBJ1-5; clone_size: -; v_call: TRBV19; cdr3_nt: TGTGCCAGTTCCAGGGACTATAGCAATCAGCCCCAGCATTTT; cdr3_aa: CASSRDYSNQPQHF
d_call: TRBD1; j_call: TRBJ2-7; clone_size: -; v_call: TRBV15; cdr3_nt: TGTGCCACCAGCAGAGGGGGACAGGGCTCCTACGAGCAGTACTTC; cdr3_aa: CATSRGGQGSYEQYF
d_call: TRBD1; j_call: TRBJ1-1; clone_size: -; v_call: TRBV23-1; cdr3_nt: TGCGCCAGCAGTCAATCAGGGACAGGGGTGAACACTGAAGCTTTCTTT; cdr3_aa: CASSQSGTGVNTEAFF
d_call: -; j_call: TRBJ1-1; clone_size: -; v_call: TRBV2; cdr3_nt: TGTGCCAGCAGTGATGACAGACCCACTGAAGCTTTCTTT; cdr3_aa: CASSDDRPTEAFF
d_call: -; j_call: TRBJ2-2; clone_size: -; v_call: TRBV12-5; cdr3_nt: TGTGCTAGTGCTGTCGACTGGACGAACACCGGGGAGCTGTTTTTT; cdr3_aa: CASAVDWTNTGELFF
d_call: -; j_call: TRBJ2-5; clone_size: -; v_call: TRBV3-1/TRBV3-2; cdr3_nt: TGTGCCAGCAGCTCGATAGTGTGGGAGACCCAGTACTTC; cdr3_aa: CASSSIVWETQYF
d_call: TRBD2; j_call: TRBJ2-6; clone_size: -; v_call: TRBV7-2; cdr3_nt: TGTGCCAGCAGCTTGGGGGGGTCTGGGGCCAACGTCCTGACTTTC; cdr3_aa: CASSLGGSGANVLTF
d_call: TRBD2; j_call: TRBJ2-3; clone_size: -; v_call: TRBV27; cdr3_nt: TGTGCCAGCAGTCCCTCCCGAGCGGGGGGCACAGATACGCAGTATTTT; cdr3_aa: CASSPSRAGGTDTQYF
d_call: -; j_call: TRBJ2-7; clone_size: -; v_call: TRBV9; cdr3_nt: TGTGCCAGCAGCGTAGGCGTTGCTTACTACGAGCAGTACTTC; cdr3_aa: CASSVGVAYYEQYF
d_call: TRBD1; j_call: TRBJ2-5; clone_size: -; v_call: TRBV5-1; cdr3_nt: TGCGCCAGCAGCTTGAGGCAGGGGGCTTCAGAGACCCAGTACTTC; cdr3_aa: CASSLRQGASETQYF
d_call: -; j_call: TRBJ2-5; clone_size: -; v_call: TRBV29-1; cdr3_nt: TGCAGCGTTCACGGGTCAGAGACCCAGTACTTC; cdr3_aa: CSVHGSETQYF
d_call: TRBD1; j_call: TRBJ1-2; clone_size: -; v_call: TRBV7-2; cdr3_nt: TGTGCCAGCAGCTCGGGACAGCTGAACTATGGCTACACCTTC; cdr3_aa: CASSSGQLNYGYTF
d_call: -; j_call: TRBJ1-4; clone_size: -; v_call: TRBV28; cdr3_nt: TGTGCCAGCAGTTCTCCTCGAGGGCAAACCCATGAAAAACTGTTTTTT; cdr3_aa: CASSSPRGQTHEKLFF
d_call: -; j_call: TRBJ1-1; clone_size: -; v_call: TRBV18; cdr3_nt: TGTGCCAGCTCACCACTGGGGGGGGATGGGACTGAAGCTTTCTTT; cdr3_aa: CASSPLGGDGTEAFF
d_call: TRBD1; j_call: TRBJ1-2; clone_size: -; v_call: TRBV9; cdr3_nt: TGTGCCAGCAGCGTATCGGACAGGGGGCGTGGTGGCTACACCTTC; cdr3_aa: CASSVSDRGRGGYTF
d_call: TRBD1; j_call: TRBJ1-6; clone_size: -; v_call: TRBV11-2; cdr3_nt: TGTGCCAGCAGCGACATCGACAGGGCAAATTCACCCCTCCACTTT; cdr3_aa: CASSDIDRANSPLHF
d_call: TRBD1; j_call: TRBJ2-2; clone_size: -; v_call: TRBV5-1; cdr3_nt: TGCGCCAGCAGCTTGGGCTCAGGGGGCATACGCACCGGGGAGCTGTTTTTT; cdr3_aa: CASSLGSGGIRTGELFF
d_call: TRBD1; j_call: TRBJ1-1; clone_size: -; v_call: TRBV5-1; cdr3_nt: TGCGCCAGCAGCTTCCGACAGGGTGACACTGAAGCTTTCTTT; cdr3_aa: CASSFRQGDTEAFF
d_call: -; j_call: TRBJ2-7; clone_size: -; v_call: TRBV5-8; cdr3_nt: TGTGCCAGCAGCTTTCAAGTCATACCTACCTACGAGCAGTACTTC; cdr3_aa: CASSFQVIPTYEQYF
d_call: TRBD1; j_call: TRBJ2-7; clone_size: -; v_call: TRBV5-1; cdr3_nt: TGCGCCAGCAGCTCTTCAGGGGGAACCTCCTACGAGCAGTACTTC; cdr3_aa: CASSSSGGTSYEQYF
d_call: TRBD2; j_call: TRBJ2-1; clone_size: -; v_call: TRBV27; cdr3_nt: TGTGCCAGCAGTTGGGGACTAGCGGACAGAAATGAGCAGTTCTTC; cdr3_aa: CASSWGLADRNEQFF
d_call: TRBD2; j_call: TRBJ2-1; clone_size: once; v_call: TRBV7-3; cdr3_nt: TGTGCCAGCAGCCATTGGGGACTAGCGGATTCCTACAATGAGCAGTTCTTC; cdr3_aa: CASSHWGLADSYNEQFF
d_call: -; j_call: TRBJ2-1; clone_size: -; v_call: TRBV7-9; cdr3_nt: TGTGCCAGCAACCCGGAGGGGTGGAGCACCTACAATGAGCAGTTCTTC; cdr3_aa: CASNPEGWSTYNEQFF
d_call: TRBD1; j_call: TRBJ2-2; clone_size: -; v_call: TRBV5-5; cdr3_nt: TGTGCCAGCAGCCGCGAACCCGGGACAGGGATCGGGGAGCTGTTTTTT; cdr3_aa: CASSREPGTGIGELFF
d_call: TRBD2; j_call: TRBJ2-1; clone_size: -; v_call: TRBV9; cdr3_nt: TGTGCCAGCAGCGACGGGACTACTCGGTTGGGCTACAATGAGCAGTTCTTC; cdr3_aa: CASSDGTTRLGYNEQFF
d_call: TRBD1; j_call: TRBJ2-2; clone_size: -; v_call: TRBV11-2; cdr3_nt: TGTGCCAGCAGCTTAGTTCCGGGACAGGTTATCGGGGAGCTGTTTTTT; cdr3_aa: CASSLVPGQVIGELFF
d_call: -; j_call: TRBJ2-2; clone_size: -; v_call: TRBV3-1/TRBV3-2; cdr3_nt: TGTGCCAGCACGCGACAGGCCACCGGGGAGCTGTTTTTT; cdr3_aa: CASTRQATGELFF
d_call: TRBD1; j_call: TRBJ1-1; clone_size: -; v_call: TRBV7-9; cdr3_nt: TGTGCCAGCAGCTTGGGACAGGGGACGAACACTGAAGCTTTCTTT; cdr3_aa: CASSLGQGTNTEAFF